Listed here is a single T cell receptor beta chain. Original processing methods: Amplifying reference gene primers gave estimates of nucleated cell counts. Clones were sequenced by immunoSEQ multiplex PCR, and TCRdb holds only the in-frame ones, with some missing. For V, J and clone size, that table is used; D and trimming come from the DNA. The sample lists roughly 55,000 clones, roughly four fifths occurring once. These data belong to a study of blood T cell repertoires in COVID-19. Study overall: COVID-19 samples, acute and convalescent, were from the United States, Italy and Spain. The cDNA or gDNA used as material had been derived from T cells, B-cell-depleted T cells, or PBMCs.

The CDR3 has 12 amino acids. Trimming removed 3 bases at V and 2 bases at J, with 7 bases between. Germline V lookup: CDR1 SQVTM, CDR2 ANQGSEA. The material sequenced was peripheral blood. The chain recombines TRBV29-1 with TRBJ2-5; D is uncertain. The origin of this receptor is a woman aged 55-70 years with acute or convalescent COVID-19. This CDR3 reads CSVEIQQETQYF. Written as DNA, the CDR3 is TGCAGCGTTGAGATTCAGCAAGAGACCCAGTACTTC.